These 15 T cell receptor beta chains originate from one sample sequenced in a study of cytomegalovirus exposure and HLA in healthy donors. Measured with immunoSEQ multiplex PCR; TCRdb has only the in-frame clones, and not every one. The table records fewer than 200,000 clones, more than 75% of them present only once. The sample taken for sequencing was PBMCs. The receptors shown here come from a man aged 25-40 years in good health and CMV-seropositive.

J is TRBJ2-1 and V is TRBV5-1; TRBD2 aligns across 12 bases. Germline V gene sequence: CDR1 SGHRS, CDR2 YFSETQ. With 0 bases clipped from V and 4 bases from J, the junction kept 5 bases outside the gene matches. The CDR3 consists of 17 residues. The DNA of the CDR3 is TGCGCCAGCAGCTTGGGGACTAGCGGGACCGGTTACAATGAGCAGTTCTTC. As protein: CASSLGTSGTGYNEQFF.

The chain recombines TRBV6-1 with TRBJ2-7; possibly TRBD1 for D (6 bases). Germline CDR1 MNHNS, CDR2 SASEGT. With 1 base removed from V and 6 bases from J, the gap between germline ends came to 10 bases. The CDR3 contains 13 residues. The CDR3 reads CASSEEGESEQYF. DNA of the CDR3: TGTGCCAGCAGTGAAGAGGGGGAGAGCGAGCAGTACTTC.

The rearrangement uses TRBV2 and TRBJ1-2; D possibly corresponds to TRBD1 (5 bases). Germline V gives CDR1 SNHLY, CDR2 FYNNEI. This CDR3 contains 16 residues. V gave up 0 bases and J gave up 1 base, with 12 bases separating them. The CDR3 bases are TGTGCCAGCAGTGAAGCGCGGGGGGAAGTTAACTATGGCTACACCTTC. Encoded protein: CASSEARGEVNYGYTF.

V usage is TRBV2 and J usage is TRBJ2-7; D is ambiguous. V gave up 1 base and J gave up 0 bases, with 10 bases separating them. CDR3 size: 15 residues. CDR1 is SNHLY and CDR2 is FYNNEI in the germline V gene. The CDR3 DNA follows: TGTGCCAGCAGTGAAGGTTCAGCCTTCTCCTACGAGCAGTACTTC. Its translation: CASSEGSAFSYEQYF.

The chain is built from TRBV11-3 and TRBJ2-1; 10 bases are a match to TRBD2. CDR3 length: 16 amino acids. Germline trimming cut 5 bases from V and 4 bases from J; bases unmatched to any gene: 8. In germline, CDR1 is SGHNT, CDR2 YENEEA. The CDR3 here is CASSPDGLADYNEQFF. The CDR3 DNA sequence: TGTGCCAGCAGCCCGGATGGACTAGCGGATTACAATGAGCAGTTCTTC.

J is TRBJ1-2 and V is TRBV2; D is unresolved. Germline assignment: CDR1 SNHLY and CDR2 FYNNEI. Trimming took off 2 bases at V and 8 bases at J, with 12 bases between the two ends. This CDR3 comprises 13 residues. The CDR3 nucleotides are TGTGCCAGCAGTGAACCGACGGATCACGGCTACACCTTC. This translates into CASSEPTDHGYTF.

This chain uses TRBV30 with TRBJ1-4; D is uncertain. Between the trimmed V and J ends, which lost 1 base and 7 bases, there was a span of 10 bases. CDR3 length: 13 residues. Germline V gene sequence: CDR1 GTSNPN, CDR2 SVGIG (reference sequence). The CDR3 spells CAWSARMTEKLFF. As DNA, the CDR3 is TGTGCCTGGAGTGCGAGGATGACTGAAAAACTGTTTTTT.

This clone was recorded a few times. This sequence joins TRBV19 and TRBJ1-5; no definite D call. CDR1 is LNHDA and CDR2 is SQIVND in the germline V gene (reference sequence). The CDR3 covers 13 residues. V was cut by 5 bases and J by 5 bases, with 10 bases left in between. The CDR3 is CASSSSQYQPQHF. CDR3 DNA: TGTGCCAGTAGTTCCTCCCAATATCAGCCCCAGCATTTT.

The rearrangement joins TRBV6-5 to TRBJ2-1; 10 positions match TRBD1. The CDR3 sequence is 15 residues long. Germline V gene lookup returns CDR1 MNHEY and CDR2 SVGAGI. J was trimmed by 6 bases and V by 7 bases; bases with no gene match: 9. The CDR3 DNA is TGTGCCAGCAACCGGCCGGGACAGGGGATCAATGAGCAGTTCTTC. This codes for CASNRPGQGINEQFF.

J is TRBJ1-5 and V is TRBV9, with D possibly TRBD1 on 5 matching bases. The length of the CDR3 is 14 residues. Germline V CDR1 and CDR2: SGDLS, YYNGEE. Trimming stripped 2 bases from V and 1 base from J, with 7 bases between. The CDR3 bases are TGTGCCAGCAGCGTCTGGGGCAGCAATCAGCCCCAGCATTTT. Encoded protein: CASSVWGSNQPQHF. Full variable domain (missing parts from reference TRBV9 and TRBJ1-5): DSGVTQTPKHLITATGQRVTLRCSPRSGDLSVYWYQQSLDQGLQFLIQYYNGEERAKGNILERFSAQQFPDLHSELNLSSLELGDSALYFCASSVWGSNQPQHFGDGTRLSIL.

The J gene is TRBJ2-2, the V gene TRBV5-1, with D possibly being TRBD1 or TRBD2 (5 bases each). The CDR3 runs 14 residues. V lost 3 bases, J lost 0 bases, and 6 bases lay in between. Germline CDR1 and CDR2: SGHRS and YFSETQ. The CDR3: CASSSGPNTGELFF. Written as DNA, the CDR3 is TGCGCCAGCAGCTCGGGACCGAACACCGGGGAGCTGTTTTTT.

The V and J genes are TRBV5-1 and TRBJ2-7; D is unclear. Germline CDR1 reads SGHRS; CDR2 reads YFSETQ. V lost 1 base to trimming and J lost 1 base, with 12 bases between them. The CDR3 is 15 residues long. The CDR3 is CASSLSQIGSYEQYF. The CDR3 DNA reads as TGCGCCAGCAGCTTGTCCCAGATCGGGTCCTACGAGCAGTACTTC.

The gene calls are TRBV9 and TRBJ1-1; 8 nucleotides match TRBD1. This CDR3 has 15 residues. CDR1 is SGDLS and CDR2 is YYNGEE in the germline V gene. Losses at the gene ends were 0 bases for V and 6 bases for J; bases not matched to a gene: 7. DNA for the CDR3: TGTGCCAGCAGCGTAGGACAGGGGATCGGTTCTGAAGCTTTCTTT. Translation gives CASSVGQGIGSEAFF.

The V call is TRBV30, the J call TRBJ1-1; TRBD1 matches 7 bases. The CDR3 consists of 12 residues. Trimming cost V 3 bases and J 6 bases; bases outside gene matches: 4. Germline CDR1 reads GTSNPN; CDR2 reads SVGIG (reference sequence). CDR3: CAWRQGLAEAFF. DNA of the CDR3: TGTGCCTGGAGACAGGGGTTGGCTGAAGCTTTCTTT.

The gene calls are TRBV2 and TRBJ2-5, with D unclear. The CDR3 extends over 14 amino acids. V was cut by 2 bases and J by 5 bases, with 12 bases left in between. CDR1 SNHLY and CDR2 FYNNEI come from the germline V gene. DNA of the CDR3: TGTGCCAGCAGTGAATCTGGGGTCGGGGAGACCCAGTACTTC. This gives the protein CASSESGVGETQYF.